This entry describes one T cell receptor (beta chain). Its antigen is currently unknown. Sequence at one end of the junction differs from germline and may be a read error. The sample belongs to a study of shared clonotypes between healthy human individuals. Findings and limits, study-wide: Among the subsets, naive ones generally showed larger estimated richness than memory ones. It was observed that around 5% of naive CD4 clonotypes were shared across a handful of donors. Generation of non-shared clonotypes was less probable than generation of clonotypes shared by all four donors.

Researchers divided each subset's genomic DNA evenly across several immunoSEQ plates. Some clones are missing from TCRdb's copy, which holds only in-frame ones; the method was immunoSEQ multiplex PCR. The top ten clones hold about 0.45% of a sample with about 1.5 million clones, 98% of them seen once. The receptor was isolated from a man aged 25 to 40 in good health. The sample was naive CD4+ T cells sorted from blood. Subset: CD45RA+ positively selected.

The chain's CDR3 is CASSLLQAGVGTGELFF. DNA for the CDR3: TGTGCTAGCAGCTTACTCCAAGCGGGAGTAGGGACCGGGGAGCTGTTTTTT. V gene TRBV7-7 combines with J gene TRBJ2-2; 8 nucleotides line up with TRBD2. CDR3 size: 17 residues. Germline loops: CDR1 SSHAT, CDR2 FNYEAQ (reference sequence).